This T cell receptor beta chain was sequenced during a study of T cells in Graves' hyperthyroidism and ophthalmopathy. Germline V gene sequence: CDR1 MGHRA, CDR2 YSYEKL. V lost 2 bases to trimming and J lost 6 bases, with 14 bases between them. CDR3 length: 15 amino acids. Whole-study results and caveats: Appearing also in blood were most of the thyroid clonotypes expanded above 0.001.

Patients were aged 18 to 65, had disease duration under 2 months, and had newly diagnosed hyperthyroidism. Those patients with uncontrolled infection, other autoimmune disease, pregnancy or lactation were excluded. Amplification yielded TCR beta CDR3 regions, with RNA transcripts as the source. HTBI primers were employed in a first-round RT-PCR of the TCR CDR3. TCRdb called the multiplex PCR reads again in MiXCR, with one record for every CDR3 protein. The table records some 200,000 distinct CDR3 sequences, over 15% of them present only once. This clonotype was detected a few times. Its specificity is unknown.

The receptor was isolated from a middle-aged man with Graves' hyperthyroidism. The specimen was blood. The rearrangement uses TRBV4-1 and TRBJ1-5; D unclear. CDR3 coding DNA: TGCGCCAGCAGCCAAAGCCAGATGGTCGGTCAGCCCCAGCATTTT. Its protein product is CASSQSQMVGQPQHF.